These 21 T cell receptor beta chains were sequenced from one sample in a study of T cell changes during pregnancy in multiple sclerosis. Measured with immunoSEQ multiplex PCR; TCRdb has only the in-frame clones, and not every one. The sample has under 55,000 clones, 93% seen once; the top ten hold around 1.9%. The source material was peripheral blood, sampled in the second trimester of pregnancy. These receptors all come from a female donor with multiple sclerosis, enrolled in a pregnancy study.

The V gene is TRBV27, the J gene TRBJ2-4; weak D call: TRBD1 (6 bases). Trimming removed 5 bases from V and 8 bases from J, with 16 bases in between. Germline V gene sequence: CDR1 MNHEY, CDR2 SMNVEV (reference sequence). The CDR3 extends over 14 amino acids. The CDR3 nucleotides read TGTGCCAGCAGTCAGACAGGACCGGCGGACATTCAGTACTTC. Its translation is CASSQTGPADIQYF.

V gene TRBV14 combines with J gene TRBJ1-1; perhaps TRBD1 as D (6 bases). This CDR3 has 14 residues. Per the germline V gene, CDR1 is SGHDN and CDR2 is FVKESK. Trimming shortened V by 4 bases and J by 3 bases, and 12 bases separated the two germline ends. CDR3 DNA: TGTGCCAGCAGCCGAGGTGGGGGCTACACTGAAGCTTTCTTT. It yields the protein CASSRGGGYTEAFF.

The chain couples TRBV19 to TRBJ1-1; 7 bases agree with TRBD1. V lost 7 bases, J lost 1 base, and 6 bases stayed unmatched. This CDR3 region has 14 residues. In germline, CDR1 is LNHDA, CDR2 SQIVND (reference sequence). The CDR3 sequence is CASTTGLENTEAFF. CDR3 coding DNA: TGTGCCAGTACGACAGGGTTAGAGAACACTGAAGCTTTCTTT.

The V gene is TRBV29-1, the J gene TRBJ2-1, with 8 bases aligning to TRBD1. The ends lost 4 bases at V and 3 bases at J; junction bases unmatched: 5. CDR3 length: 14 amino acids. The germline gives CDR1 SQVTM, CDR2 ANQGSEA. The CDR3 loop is CSVGRQGFYNEQFF. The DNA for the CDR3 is TGCAGCGTTGGCAGACAGGGGTTCTACAATGAGCAGTTCTTC.

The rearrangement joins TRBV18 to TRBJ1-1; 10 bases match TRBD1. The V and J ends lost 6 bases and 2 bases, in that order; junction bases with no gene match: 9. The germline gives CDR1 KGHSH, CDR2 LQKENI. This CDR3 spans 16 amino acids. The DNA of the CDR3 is TGTGCCAGCTCTGGCGCGGGACAGGGGAGTAACACTGAAGCTTTCTTT. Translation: CASSGAGQGSNTEAFF. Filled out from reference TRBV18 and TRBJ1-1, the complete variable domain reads NAGVMQNPRHLVRRRGQEARLRCSPMKGHSHVYWYRQLPEEGLKFMVYLQKENIIDESGMPKERFSAEFPKEGPSILRIQQVVRGDSAAYFCASSGAGQGSNTEAFFGQGTRLTVV.

The CDR3 nucleotides read TGTGCCATCAGAGGGACTAGCGGGAGTCAAGAGACCCAGTACTTC. It translates to CAIRGTSGSQETQYF. This chain links TRBV10-3 with TRBJ2-5, with TRBD2 matching 14 bases. Germline CDR1 ENHRY, CDR2 SYGVKD. The CDR3 extends over 15 amino acids. With 6 bases clipped from V and 2 bases from J, the junction kept 2 bases outside the gene matches.

Written as DNA, the CDR3 is TGTGCCAGCAGTCAGACACCGAGCACTGAAGCTTTCTTT. Protein product: CASSQTPSTEAFF. The chain couples TRBV6-5 to TRBJ1-1; D unclear. Per germline, CDR1 MNHEY and CDR2 SVGAGI. This CDR3 contains 13 residues. Trimming took off 5 bases at V and 4 bases at J, with 11 bases between the two ends.

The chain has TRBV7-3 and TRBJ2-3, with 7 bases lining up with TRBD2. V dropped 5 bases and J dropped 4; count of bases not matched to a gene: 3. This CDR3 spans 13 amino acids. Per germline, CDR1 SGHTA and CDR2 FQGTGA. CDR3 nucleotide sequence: TGTGCCAGCAGCCAGGGACTATCAGATACGCAGTATTTT. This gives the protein CASSQGLSDTQYF.

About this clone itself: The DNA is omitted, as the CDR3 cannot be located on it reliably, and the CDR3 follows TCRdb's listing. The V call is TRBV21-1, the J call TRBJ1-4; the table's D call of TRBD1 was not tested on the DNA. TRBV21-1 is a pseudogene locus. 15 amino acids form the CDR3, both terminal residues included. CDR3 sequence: CASSKFAGGSEKLFF.

As DNA, the CDR3 is TGTGCCAGCAGCTTCTTAATCTACGAGCAGTACTTC. Its translation: CASSFLIYEQYF. This chain joins TRBV7-9 and TRBJ2-7; D remains ambiguous. Germline CDR1 SEHNR, CDR2 FQNEAQ (reference sequence). V was shortened by 3 bases and J by 3 bases, with 6 bases between the two germline ends. The CDR3 is made up of 12 amino acids. Filled out from reference TRBV7-9 and TRBJ2-7, the complete variable domain reads DTGVSQNPRHKITKRGQNVTFRCDPISEHNRLYWYRQTLGQGPEFLTYFQNEAQLEKSRLLSDRFSAERPKGSFSTLEIQRTEQGDSAMYLCASSFLIYEQYFGPGTRLTVT.

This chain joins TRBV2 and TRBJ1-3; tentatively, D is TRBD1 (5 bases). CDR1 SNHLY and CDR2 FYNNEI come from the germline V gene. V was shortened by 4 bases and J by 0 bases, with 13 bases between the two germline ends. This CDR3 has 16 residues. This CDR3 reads CASSVSTDSSGNTIYF. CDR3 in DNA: TGTGCCAGCAGTGTCAGCACAGACAGCTCTGGAAACACCATATATTTT.

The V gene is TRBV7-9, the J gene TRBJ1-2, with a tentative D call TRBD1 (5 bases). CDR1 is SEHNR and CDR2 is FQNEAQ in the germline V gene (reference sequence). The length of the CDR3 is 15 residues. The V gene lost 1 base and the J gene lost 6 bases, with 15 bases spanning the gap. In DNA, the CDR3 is TGTGCCAGCAGCTTAGGCAGCCCCGGGGGGGATGGCTACACCTTC. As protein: CASSLGSPGGDGYTF.

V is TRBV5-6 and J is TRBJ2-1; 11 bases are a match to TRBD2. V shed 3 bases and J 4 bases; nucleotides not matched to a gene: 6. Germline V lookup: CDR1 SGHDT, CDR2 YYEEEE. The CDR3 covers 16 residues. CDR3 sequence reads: CASSSRLAGGYNEQFF. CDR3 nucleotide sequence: TGTGCCAGCAGCTCTCGTTTAGCGGGAGGGTACAATGAGCAGTTCTTC. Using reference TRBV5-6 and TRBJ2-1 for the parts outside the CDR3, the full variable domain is DAGVTQSPTHLIKTRGQQVTLRCSPKSGHDTVSWYQQALGQGPQFIFQYYEEEERQRGNFPDRFSGHQFPNYSSELNVNALLLGDSALYLCASSSRLAGGYNEQFFGPGTRLTVL.

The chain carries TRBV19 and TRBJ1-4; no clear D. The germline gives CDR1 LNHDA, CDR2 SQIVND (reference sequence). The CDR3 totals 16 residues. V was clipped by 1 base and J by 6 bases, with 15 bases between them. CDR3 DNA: TGTGCCAGTAGTATAGGTTCGGCGTCCGGGGATGAAAAACTGTTTTTT. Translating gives CASSIGSASGDEKLFF.

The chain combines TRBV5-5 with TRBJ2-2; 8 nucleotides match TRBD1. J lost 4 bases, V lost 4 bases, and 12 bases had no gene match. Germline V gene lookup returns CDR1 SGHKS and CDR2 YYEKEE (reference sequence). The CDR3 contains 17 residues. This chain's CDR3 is CASSLGPTRGRTGELFF. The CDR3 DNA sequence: TGTGCCAGCAGCCTGGGGCCCACCAGGGGGCGCACCGGGGAGCTGTTTTTT.

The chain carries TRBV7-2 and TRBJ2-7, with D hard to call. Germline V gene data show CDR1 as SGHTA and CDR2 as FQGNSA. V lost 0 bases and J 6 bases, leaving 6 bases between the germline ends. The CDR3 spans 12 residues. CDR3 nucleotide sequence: TGTGCCAGCAGCTTAGCGACGGGCGAGCAGTACTTC. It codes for CASSLATGEQYF.

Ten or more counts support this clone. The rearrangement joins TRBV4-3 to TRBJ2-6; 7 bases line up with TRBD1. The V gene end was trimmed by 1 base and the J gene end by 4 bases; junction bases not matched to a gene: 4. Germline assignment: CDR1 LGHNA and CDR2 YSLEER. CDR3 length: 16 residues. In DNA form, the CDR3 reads TGCGCCAGCAGCCAAGCACAGGGGACAGGGGCCAACGTCCTGACTTTC. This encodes CASSQAQGTGANVLTF.

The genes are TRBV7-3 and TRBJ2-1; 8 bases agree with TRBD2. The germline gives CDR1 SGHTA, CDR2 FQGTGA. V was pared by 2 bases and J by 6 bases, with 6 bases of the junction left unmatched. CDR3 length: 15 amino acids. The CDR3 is CASSLAGGTGNEQFF. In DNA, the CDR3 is TGTGCCAGCAGCTTAGCGGGAGGTACCGGCAATGAGCAGTTCTTC.

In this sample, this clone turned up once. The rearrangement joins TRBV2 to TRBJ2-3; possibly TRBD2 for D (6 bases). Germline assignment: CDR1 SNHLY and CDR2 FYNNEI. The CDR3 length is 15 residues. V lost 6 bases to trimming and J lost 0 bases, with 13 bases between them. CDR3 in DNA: TGTGCCAGCAGGGGCGGGATTTCTAGCACAGATACGCAGTATTTT. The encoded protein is CASRGGISSTDTQYF.

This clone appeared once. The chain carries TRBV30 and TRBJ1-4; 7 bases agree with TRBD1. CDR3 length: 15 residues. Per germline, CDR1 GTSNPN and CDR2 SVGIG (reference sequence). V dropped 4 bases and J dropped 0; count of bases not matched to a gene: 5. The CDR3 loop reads CAWTTGQSTNEKLFF. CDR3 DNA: TGTGCCTGGACCACGGGACAGTCAACTAATGAAAAACTGTTTTTT.

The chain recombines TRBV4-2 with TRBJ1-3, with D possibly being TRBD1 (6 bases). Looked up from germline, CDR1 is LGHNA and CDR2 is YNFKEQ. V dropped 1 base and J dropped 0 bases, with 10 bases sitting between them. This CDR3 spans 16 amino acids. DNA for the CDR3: TGTGCCAGCAGCCAAGTCGGCAGGGGCTCTGGAAACACCATATATTTT. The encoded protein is CASSQVGRGSGNTIYF.